A single sample is the source of the 23 T cell receptor beta chains below, sequenced in a study of blood T cells in healthy people across ages. Using a J-beta primer mix together with a sample-barcoded 5' primer, a second PCR was run for 7 to 11 cycles. TCRdb reprocessed the 5' RACE reads via MiXCR and lists one record per CDR3 protein. The profile covers hundreds of thousands of distinct CDR3 sequences, with approximately 30% appearing a single time and 15% to 19% taken by the ten largest. Sequenced: blood. These receptors all stem from a woman aged 80 or over in good health.

This clonotype was seen only a few times. The chain is built from TRBV30 and TRBJ2-5, with TRBD2 matching over 8 bases. The CDR3 spans 15 residues. The J segment lost 3 bases and the V segment lost 2 bases, leaving 8 bases of the junction unmatched. The germline V gene encodes CDR1 GTSNPN and CDR2 SVGIG (reference sequence). Here the CDR3 reads CAWSLLGAGEETQYF. The CDR3 region has the DNA TGTGCCTGGAGTCTCCTTGGAGCGGGGGAAGAGACCCAGTACTTC. The full variable domain, with the rest looked up from reference TRBV30 and TRBJ2-5, is SQTIHQWPATLVQPVGSPLSLECTVEGTSNPNLYWYRQAAGRGLQLLFYSVGIGQISSEVPQNLSASRPQDRQFILSSKKLLLSDSGFYLCAWSLLGAGEETQYFGPGTRLLVL.

This sequence joins TRBV27 and TRBJ2-6, with a tentative D call TRBD2 (5 bases). V lost 6 bases, J lost 0 bases, and 18 bases lay in between. From germline, CDR1 is MNHEY and CDR2 SMNVEV (reference sequence). The CDR3 totals 18 residues. DNA of the CDR3: TGTGCCAGCAGGGAATCAGCGGCGGGTGTCTCTGGGGCCAACGTCCTGACTTTC. It translates to CASRESAAGVSGANVLTF.

CDR3: CATSDPVLGELFF. Written as DNA, the CDR3 is TGTGCCACCAGTGATCCCGTTTTGGGGGAGCTGTTTTTT. The V gene is TRBV24-1, the J gene TRBJ2-2; D is unresolved. Germline CDR1 and CDR2: KGHDR and SFDVKD. This CDR3 contains 13 residues. Trimming cost V 3 bases and J 8 bases, with 9 bases left between them.

This clonotype was seen a few times. The rearrangement joins TRBV5-1 to TRBJ1-2; D ambiguous. Germline CDR1 and CDR2: SGHRS and YFSETQ. With 0 bases removed from V and 6 bases from J, the gap between germline ends came to 12 bases. The CDR3 runs 14 residues. CDR3 protein: CASSLGGGWDGYTF. CDR3 bases: TGCGCCAGCAGCTTGGGAGGTGGTTGGGATGGCTACACCTTC.

This clonotype was detected only a few times. This may be a read error: a much more frequent sequence differs by one nucleotide. The V gene is TRBV29-1, the J gene TRBJ2-7; 8 positions match TRBD1. Germline V gene sequence: CDR1 SQVTM, CDR2 ANQGSEA. The ends lost 6 bases at V and 3 bases at J; junction bases unmatched: 7. The CDR3 covers 13 residues. For the CDR3, the DNA is TGCAGCGTGGCAACAGGGGGAGGCTACGAGCAGTACTTC. It specifies CSVATGGGYEQYF.

This clonotype came up many times. The CDR3 DNA sequence: TGCGCCAGCAGCTTGGCGGTCGGCAATGAGCAGTTCTTC. It translates to CASSLAVGNEQFF. The chain recombines TRBV5-1 with TRBJ2-1; D uncertain. Trimming removed 0 bases from V and 6 bases from J, with 7 bases in between. This CDR3 contains 13 residues. Germline loops: CDR1 SGHRS, CDR2 YFSETQ.

J is TRBJ2-7 and V is TRBV6-2 or TRBV6-3; TRBD2 might be the D (7 bases). Germline V gives CDR1 MNHEY, CDR2 SVGEGT. The ends were cut back, 8 bases at V and 0 bases at J, with 14 bases in the middle. This CDR3 is 14 amino acids long. The CDR3 DNA reads TGTGCCAGCCGCGAAGGGGGGGGCTCCTACGAGCAGTACTTC. Amino acid sequence: CASREGGGSYEQYF.

V gene TRBV20-1 combines with J gene TRBJ1-3; weak D call: TRBD1 (6 bases). With 0 bases removed from V and 4 bases from J, the gap between germline ends came to 13 bases. CDR1 is DFQATT and CDR2 is SNEGSKA in the germline V gene (reference sequence). The CDR3 is 15 residues long. The CDR3 protein is CSARDTEGGGNTIYF. In DNA form, the CDR3 reads TGCAGTGCTAGAGATACCGAGGGGGGAGGAAACACCATATATTTT.

This clonotype was counted at least ten times. The chain uses TRBV20-1 and TRBJ2-7; TRBD2 matches 9 bases. Germline assignment: CDR1 DFQATT and CDR2 SNEGSKA (reference sequence). This CDR3 region has 15 residues. The trim removed 0 bases at V and 3 bases at J, leaving 6 bases unmatched. This CDR3 is CSARDRSGGNYEQYF. As DNA, the CDR3 is TGCAGTGCTAGAGATAGGAGCGGGGGGAACTACGAGCAGTACTTC.

The CDR3 spells CASSFILAGILAKNIQYF. The CDR3 DNA follows: TGTGCCAGCAGCTTTATTCTAGCGGGAATCTTAGCCAAAAACATTCAGTACTTC. This chain uses TRBV7-2 with TRBJ2-4, with TRBD2 identical over 9 bases. This CDR3 region has 18 residues. Germline V gene sequence: CDR1 SGHTA, CDR2 FQGNSA. Trimming removed 3 bases from V and 0 bases from J; junction bases left unmatched: 9. The entire variable domain, with the rest obtained from reference TRBV7-2 and TRBJ2-4, is as follows: GAGVSQSPSNKVTEKGKDVELRCDPISGHTALYWYRQSLGQGLEFLIYFQGNSAPDKSGLPSDRFSAERTGGSVSTLTIQRTQQEDSAVYLCASSFILAGILAKNIQYFGAGTRLSVL.

This chain uses TRBV20-1 with TRBJ2-5, with D possibly matching TRBD2 (6 bases). This CDR3 region has 14 residues. Germline assignment: CDR1 DFQATT and CDR2 SNEGSKA (reference sequence). V was cut by 6 bases and J by 2 bases, with 16 bases left in between. CDR3 DNA sequence: TGCAGTGCGGTCGGGGGAGCCCAGCAAGAGACCCAGTACTTC. Translating gives CSAVGGAQQETQYF.

This clonotype has a handful of counts. The junction departs from germline at one end; a sequencing error may be responsible. The V call is TRBV6-2 or TRBV6-3, the J call TRBJ1-5; D possibly corresponds to TRBD1 (5 bases). The CDR3 is 15 amino acids. Germline V gene data show CDR1 as MNHEY and CDR2 as SVGEGT. CDR3 sequence reads: CASSYSPGTNKPRHF. Here the CDR3 DNA reads TGTGCCAGCAGTTACAGCCCCGGGACCAATAAGCCCCGGCATTTT.

This clonotype came up a few times. The chain is built from TRBV7-6 and TRBJ1-1; maybe TRBD1 (6 bases). The CDR3 consists of 15 residues. Germline lookup yields CDR1 SGHVS and CDR2 FNYEAQ. V was cut by 5 bases and J by 1 base, with 14 bases left in between. Here the CDR3 reads CASSQGKGPNTEAFF. CDR3 sequence (DNA): TGTGCCAGCAGCCAGGGGAAGGGGCCGAACACTGAAGCTTTCTTT.

Turning to this clonotype: With a much larger clone just one base away, this may be a read error. V is TRBV20-1 and J is TRBJ2-1; D gene unclear. From germline, CDR1 is DFQATT and CDR2 SNEGSKA (reference sequence). The CDR3 runs 11 residues. The V gene lost 4 bases and the J gene lost 10 bases, with 11 bases spanning the gap. CDR3 nucleotides: TGCAGTGCTACTAGATCCTACGAGCAGTTCTTC. It codes for CSATRSYEQFF.

This clonotype has only a few counts. The V gene is TRBV20-1, the J gene TRBJ2-1, with 11 nucleotides matching TRBD2. V gave up 4 bases and J gave up 7 bases; unmatched junction bases: 9. The CDR3 consists of 15 residues. From germline, CDR1 is DFQATT and CDR2 SNEGSKA (reference sequence). CDR3 sequence (DNA): TGCAGTGCTATTGTAGCGGGAGGGCTGGTTAATGAGCAGTTCTTC. Protein product: CSAIVAGGLVNEQFF.

This clonotype was observed at least ten times. The V call is TRBV5-1, the J call TRBJ1-2, with no clear D. Germline V gene lookup returns CDR1 SGHRS and CDR2 YFSETQ. With 0 bases removed from V and 4 bases from J, the gap between germline ends came to 13 bases. The CDR3 is made up of 15 amino acids. The CDR3 nucleotides are TGCGCCAGCAGCTTGGATGGTCGAGACACCTATGGCTACACCTTC. It encodes CASSLDGRDTYGYTF.

The table lists this clonotype with many counts. This chain joins TRBV5-6 and TRBJ2-5, with no clear D. This CDR3 contains 13 residues. The V end lost 0 bases, the J end lost 2 bases, and 5 bases lay between the germline ends. Germline CDR1 SGHDT, CDR2 YYEEEE. CDR3 DNA: TGTGCCAGCAGCTTGGTGGGTCAAGAGACCCAGTACTTC. It translates to CASSLVGQETQYF.

Remarks on this clonotype: This may arise from a read error, as a much more abundant clone is one base away. The genes are TRBV5-6 and TRBJ2-5, with D possibly TRBD1 on 6 matching bases. V dropped 1 base and J dropped 11 bases, with 21 bases sitting between them. Per the germline V gene, CDR1 is SGHDT and CDR2 is YYEEEE. This CDR3 has 15 residues. CDR3 loop: CASSLPGQGTNEQYF. In DNA form, the CDR3 reads TGTGCCAGCAGCTTGCCTGGGCAGGGGACGAATGAGCAGTACTTC.

The chain combines TRBV6-2 or TRBV6-3 with TRBJ2-5, with D tentatively TRBD2 (5 bases). Germline CDR1 reads MNHEY; CDR2 reads SVGEGT. This CDR3 has 15 amino acids. V shed 0 bases and J shed 4 bases, with 12 bases lying between them. The CDR3 here is CASSYSLQGGETQYF. The CDR3 DNA reads TGTGCCAGCAGTTACTCCTTGCAAGGAGGAGAGACCCAGTACTTC.

The V gene is TRBV9, the J gene TRBJ2-5, with D possibly being TRBD2 (5 bases). V was cut by 4 bases and J by 5 bases, with 18 bases left in between. Per the germline V gene, CDR1 is SGDLS and CDR2 is YYNGEE. The CDR3 is made up of 15 amino acids. The chain's CDR3 is CASSPRTYSGETQYF. In nucleotides, the CDR3 is TGTGCCAGCAGCCCCCGGACTTACAGCGGCGAGACCCAGTACTTC.

This clonotype was observed many times. The chain carries TRBV20-1 and TRBJ2-7, with 12 bases fitting TRBD2. The CDR3 is 14 amino acids. The V gene end was trimmed by 5 bases and the J gene end by 4 bases; junction bases not matched to a gene: 6. In germline, CDR1 is DFQATT, CDR2 SNEGSKA (reference sequence). The CDR3 here is CSALGTSGWYEQYF. Written as DNA, the CDR3 is TGCAGTGCTCTCGGGACTAGCGGGTGGTACGAGCAGTACTTC.

This clonotype showed up many times. The rearrangement uses TRBV5-1 and TRBJ1-2; no clear D. V lost 4 bases, J lost 7 bases, and 20 bases lay in between. The CDR3 runs 15 residues. Germline-derived CDR1 and CDR2 are SGHRS and YFSETQ. The CDR3: CASSQTGIPWGGYTF. CDR3 nucleotide sequence: TGCGCCAGCAGCCAAACCGGGATACCCTGGGGTGGCTACACCTTC.

Of note for this clonotype: Being one base from a much bigger clone, this may be a read error. The chain employs TRBV9 and TRBJ2-4, with D tentatively TRBD2 (5 bases). The J call is uncertain, as TRBJ2-7 better fits the DNA end. There are 14 residues in the CDR3. Germline V gene lookup returns CDR1 SGDLS and CDR2 YYNGEE. CDR3 amino acids: CASSGGPGFYEQYF. The CDR3 nucleotides read TGTGCCAGCAGCGGAGGGCCGGGATTTTACGAGCAGTACTTC.